The sequence of this TCR beta chain was determined in a study of identical twins. General study points: Abundant beta clonotypes from cord blood had fewer insertions, unlike memory repertoires, which showed none.

Each CDR3 protein is one row after TCRdb ran MiXCR on the 5' RACE reads. The table shows 500,000 to 650,000 distinct CDR3 sequences, with 20% to 25% occurring only once. Comments on this clonotype: Its specificity is not known.

CDR1 is MGHRA and CDR2 is YSYEKL in the germline V gene. The CDR3 has 17 amino acids. J gave up 5 bases and V 0 bases, and 8 bases lay outside the gene matches. The sample also formed part of further work on yellow fever vaccine responses in identical twins.

The chain has TRBV4-1 and TRBJ2-5; 11 bases line up with TRBD1. The sample comprised CD4+ T cells sorted from blood. The sequence was collected from a woman under 30 in good health. CDR3 in DNA: TGCGCCAGCAGCCAAGATTTAGGACAGGGGGCTTATGAGACCCAGTACTTC. This translates into CASSQDLGQGAYETQYF.